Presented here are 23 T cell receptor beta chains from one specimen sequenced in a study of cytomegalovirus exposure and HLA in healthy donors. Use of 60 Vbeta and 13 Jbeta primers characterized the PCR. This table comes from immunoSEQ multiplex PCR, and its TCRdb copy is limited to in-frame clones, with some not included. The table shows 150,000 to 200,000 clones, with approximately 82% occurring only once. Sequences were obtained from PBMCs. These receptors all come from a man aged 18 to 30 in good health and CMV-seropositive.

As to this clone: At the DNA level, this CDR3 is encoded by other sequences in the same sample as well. The CDR3 DNA is TGTGCCAGCACTGCCGGGACAGAATCTTTTTTTCGAGTAGGCGAGCAGTACTTC. This gives the protein CASTAGTESFFRVGEQYF. The chain combines TRBV27 with TRBJ2-7; TRBD1 matches 7 bases. CDR1 MNHEY and CDR2 SMNVEV come from the germline V gene (reference sequence). With 7 bases clipped from V and 6 bases from J, the junction kept 24 bases outside the gene matches. CDR3 length: 18 amino acids.

CDR3 sequence: CASSVLAEGGEQYF. In DNA, the CDR3 is TGTGCCAGCAGCGTACTAGCGGAAGGGGGCGAGCAGTACTTC. The chain couples TRBV9 to TRBJ2-7, with D possibly TRBD2 on 7 matching bases. Trimming took 1 base from V and 6 from J, leaving 14 bases between them. Germline assignment: CDR1 SGDLS and CDR2 YYNGEE. The CDR3 totals 14 residues.

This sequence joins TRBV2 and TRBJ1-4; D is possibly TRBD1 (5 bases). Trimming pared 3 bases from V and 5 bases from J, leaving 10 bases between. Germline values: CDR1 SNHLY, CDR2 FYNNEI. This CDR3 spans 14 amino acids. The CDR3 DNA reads TGTGCCAGCAGTGATTGGGGCCTCAATGAAAAACTGTTTTTT. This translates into CASSDWGLNEKLFF. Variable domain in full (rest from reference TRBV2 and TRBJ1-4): EPEVTQTPSHQVTQMGQEVILRCVPISNHLYFYWYRQILGQKVEFLVSFYNNEISEKSEIFDDQFSVERPDGSNFTLKIRSTKLEDSAMYFCASSDWGLNEKLFFGSGTQLSVL.

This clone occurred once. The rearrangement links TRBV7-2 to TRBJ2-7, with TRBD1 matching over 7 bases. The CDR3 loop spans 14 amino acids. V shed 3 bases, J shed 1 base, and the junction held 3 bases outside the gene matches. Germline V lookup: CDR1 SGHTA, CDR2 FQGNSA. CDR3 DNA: TGTGCCAGCAGCTTCGGGACAGCATCCTACGAGCAGTACTTC. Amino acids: CASSFGTASYEQYF.

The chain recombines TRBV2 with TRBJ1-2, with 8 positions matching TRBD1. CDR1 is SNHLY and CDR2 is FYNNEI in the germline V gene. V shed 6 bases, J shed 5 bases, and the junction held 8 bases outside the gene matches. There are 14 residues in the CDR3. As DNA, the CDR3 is TGTGCCAGCAGCCAGGGGACAGGACGTTATGGCTACACCTTC. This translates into CASSQGTGRYGYTF.

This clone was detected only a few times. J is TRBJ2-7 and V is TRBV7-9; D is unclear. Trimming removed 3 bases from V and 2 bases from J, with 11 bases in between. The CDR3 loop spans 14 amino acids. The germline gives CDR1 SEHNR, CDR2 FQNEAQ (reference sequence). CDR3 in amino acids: CASSLALTPYEQYF. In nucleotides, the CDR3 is TGTGCCAGCAGCTTGGCTCTTACCCCCTACGAGCAGTACTTC. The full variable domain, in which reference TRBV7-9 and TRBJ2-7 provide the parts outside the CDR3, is DTGVSQNPRHKITKRGQNVTFRCDPISEHNRLYWYRQTLGQGPEFLTYFQNEAQLEKSRLLSDRFSAERPKGSFSTLEIQRTEQGDSAMYLCASSLALTPYEQYFGPGTRLTVT.

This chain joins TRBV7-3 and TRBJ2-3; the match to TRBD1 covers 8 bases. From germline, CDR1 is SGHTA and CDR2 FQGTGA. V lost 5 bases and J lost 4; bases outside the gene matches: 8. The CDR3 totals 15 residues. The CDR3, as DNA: TGTGCCAGCAGCCCAACAGGGGGTTTGGCAGATACGCAGTATTTT. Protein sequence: CASSPTGGLADTQYF.

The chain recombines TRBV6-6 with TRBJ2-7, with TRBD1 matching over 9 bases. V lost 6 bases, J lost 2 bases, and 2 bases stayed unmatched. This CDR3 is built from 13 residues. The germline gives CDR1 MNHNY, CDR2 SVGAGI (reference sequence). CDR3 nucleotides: TGTGCCAGCAGCGGACAGGGGACCTACGAGCAGTACTTC. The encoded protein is CASSGQGTYEQYF.

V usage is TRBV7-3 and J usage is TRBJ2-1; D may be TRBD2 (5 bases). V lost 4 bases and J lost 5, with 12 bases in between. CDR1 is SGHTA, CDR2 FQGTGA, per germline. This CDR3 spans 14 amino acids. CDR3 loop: CASSSARLHNEQFF. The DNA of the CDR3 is TGTGCCAGCAGCTCAGCTCGACTACACAATGAGCAGTTCTTC.

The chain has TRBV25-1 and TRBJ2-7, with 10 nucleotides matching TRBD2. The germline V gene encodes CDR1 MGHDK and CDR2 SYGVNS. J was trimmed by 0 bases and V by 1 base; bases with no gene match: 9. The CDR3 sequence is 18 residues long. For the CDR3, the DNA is TGTGCCAGCAGTGAATTAGCTAGCGGGAGCGGAAGCTCCTACGAGCAGTACTTC. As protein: CASSELASGSGSSYEQYF.

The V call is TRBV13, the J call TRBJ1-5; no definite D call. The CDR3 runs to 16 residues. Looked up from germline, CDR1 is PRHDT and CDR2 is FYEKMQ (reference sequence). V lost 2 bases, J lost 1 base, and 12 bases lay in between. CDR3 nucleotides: TGTGCCAGCAGCTTACGAGGAGGACTCAGCAATCAGCCCCAGCATTTT. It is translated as CASSLRGGLSNQPQHF.

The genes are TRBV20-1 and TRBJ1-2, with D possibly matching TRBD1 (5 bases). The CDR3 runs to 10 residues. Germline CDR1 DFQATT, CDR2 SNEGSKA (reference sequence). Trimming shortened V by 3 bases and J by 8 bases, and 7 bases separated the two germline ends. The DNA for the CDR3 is TGCAGTGCTAGTCGGGGGGGCTACACCTTC. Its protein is CSASRGGYTF.

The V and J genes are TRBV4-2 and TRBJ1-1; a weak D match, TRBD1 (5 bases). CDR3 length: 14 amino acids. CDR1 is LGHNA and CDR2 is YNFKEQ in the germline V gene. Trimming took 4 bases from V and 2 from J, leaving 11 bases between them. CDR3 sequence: CASSPGGANTEAFF. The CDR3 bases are TGTGCCAGCAGCCCTGGAGGGGCTAACACTGAAGCTTTCTTT.

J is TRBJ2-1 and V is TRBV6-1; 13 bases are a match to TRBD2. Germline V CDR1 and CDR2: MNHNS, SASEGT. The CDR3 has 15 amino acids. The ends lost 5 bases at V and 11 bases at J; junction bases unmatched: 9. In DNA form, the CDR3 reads TGTGCCAGCAGTCGGACTAGCGGGAGAACACTGAAGCAGTTCTTC. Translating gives CASSRTSGRTLKQFF.

CDR3 loop: CASSTHVAGERNEQFF. The CDR3 DNA follows: TGTGCCAGTAGTACCCATGTAGCGGGAGAACGGAATGAGCAGTTCTTC. The V and J genes are TRBV19 and TRBJ2-1, with 9 bases aligning to TRBD2. Unmatched junction bases numbered 11, after V lost 4 bases and J lost 7 bases. This CDR3 comprises 16 residues. In germline, CDR1 is LNHDA, CDR2 SQIVND (reference sequence).

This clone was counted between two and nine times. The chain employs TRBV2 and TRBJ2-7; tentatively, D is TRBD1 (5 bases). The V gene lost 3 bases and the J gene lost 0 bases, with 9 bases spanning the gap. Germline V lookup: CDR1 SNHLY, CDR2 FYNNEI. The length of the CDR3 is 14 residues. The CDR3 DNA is TGTGCCAGCAGTGATCAGGGTAGCTCCTACGAGCAGTACTTC. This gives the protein CASSDQGSSYEQYF. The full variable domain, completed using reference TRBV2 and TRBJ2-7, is EPEVTQTPSHQVTQMGQEVILRCVPISNHLYFYWYRQILGQKVEFLVSFYNNEISEKSEIFDDQFSVERPDGSNFTLKIRSTKLEDSAMYFCASSDQGSSYEQYFGPGTRLTVT.

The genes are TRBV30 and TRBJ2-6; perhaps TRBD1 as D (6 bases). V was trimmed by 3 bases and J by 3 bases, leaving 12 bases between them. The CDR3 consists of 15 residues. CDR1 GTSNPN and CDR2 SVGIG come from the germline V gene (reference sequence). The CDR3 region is CAWRDNRVGANVLTF. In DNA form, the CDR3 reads TGTGCCTGGAGGGACAACAGGGTTGGGGCCAACGTCCTGACTTTC.

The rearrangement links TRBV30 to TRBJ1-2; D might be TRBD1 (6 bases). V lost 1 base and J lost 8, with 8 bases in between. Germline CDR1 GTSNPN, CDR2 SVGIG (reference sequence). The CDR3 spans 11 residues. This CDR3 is CAWSEGDGYTF. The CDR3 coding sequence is TGTGCCTGGAGTGAGGGGGACGGCTACACCTTC.

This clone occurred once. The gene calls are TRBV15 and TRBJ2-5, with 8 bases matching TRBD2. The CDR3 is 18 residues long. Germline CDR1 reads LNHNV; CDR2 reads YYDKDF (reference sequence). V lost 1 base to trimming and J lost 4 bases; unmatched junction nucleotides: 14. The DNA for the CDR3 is TGTGCCACCAGCAGAGTCGGGCTAGGGGCGGGAGGACCAGAGACCCAGTACTTC. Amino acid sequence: CATSRVGLGAGGPETQYF.

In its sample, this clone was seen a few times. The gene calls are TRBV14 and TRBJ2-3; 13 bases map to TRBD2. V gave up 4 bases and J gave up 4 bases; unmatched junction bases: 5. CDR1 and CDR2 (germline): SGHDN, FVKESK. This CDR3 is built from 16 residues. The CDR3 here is CASSLRGLAGADTQYF. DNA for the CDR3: TGTGCCAGCAGCCTAAGAGGACTAGCGGGAGCAGATACGCAGTATTTT.

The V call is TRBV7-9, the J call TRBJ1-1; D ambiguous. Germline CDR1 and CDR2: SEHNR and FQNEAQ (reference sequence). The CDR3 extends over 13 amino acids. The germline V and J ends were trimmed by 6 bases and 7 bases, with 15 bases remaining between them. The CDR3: CASRGTESCEAFF. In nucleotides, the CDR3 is TGTGCCAGCAGGGGCACAGAAAGCTGTGAAGCTTTCTTT.

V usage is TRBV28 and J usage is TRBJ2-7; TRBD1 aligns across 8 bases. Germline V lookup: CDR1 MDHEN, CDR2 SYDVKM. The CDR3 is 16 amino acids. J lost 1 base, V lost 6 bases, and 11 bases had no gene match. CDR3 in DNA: TGTGCCAGCAGCCCCCTTCAAGGGGACAGGTCCTACGAGCAGTACTTC. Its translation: CASSPLQGDRSYEQYF.

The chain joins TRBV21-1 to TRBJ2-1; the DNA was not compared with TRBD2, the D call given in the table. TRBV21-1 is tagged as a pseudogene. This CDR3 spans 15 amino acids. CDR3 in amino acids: CASSKDPGGYNEQFF. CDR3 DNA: TGTGCCAGCAGCAAAGATCCGGGAGGGTACAATGAGCAGTTCTTC.